A selection of T cell receptor beta chains follows, all from one sample in a study of cytomegalovirus exposure and HLA in healthy donors. TCRdb's table, derived via immunoSEQ multiplex PCR, lists solely in-frame clones and lacks some. The sample has 100,000 to 150,000 clones. Sample: PBMCs. Receptors were obtained from a woman aged 40 to 50 in good health and CMV-seropositive. CDR3s include the opening cysteine and the closing phenylalanine or tryptophan. A D gene is named only where the DNA matches it firmly.

D gene	J gene	V gene	CDR3 DNA	CDR3 protein
TRBD2	TRBJ2-5	TRBV5-4	TGTGCCAGCACCCAGATGGGAGGGGACGGGACCCAGTACTTC	CASTQMGGDGTQYF
.	TRBJ2-4	TRBV27	TGTGCCAGCAGCTCGGGACATTACGACATTCAGTACTTC	CASSSGHYDIQYF
TRBD2	TRBJ2-1	TRBV14	TGTGCCAGTGGGCACGGGGCGGGAGGGGCTGAGCAGTTCTTC	CASGHGAGGAEQFF
.	TRBJ2-7	TRBV9	TGTGCCAGCAGCCCCAGGGGCTACGAGCAGTACTTC	CASSPRGYEQYF
TRBD2	TRBJ2-7	TRBV6-1	TGTGCCAGCAGTGACATATCCTCTAGCGGGAGCTACGAGCAGTACTTC	CASSDISSSGSYEQYF
.	TRBJ2-2	TRBV28	TGTGCCAGCAGTTTATTTGTCCAGGGAGGCACCGGGGAGCTGTTTTTT	CASSLFVQGGTGELFF
.	TRBJ2-1	TRBV4-3	TGCGCCAGCAGCTCTCTAAAGGGGGAAAGCTCCTACAATGAGCAGTTCTTC	CASSSLKGESSYNEQFF
TRBD2	TRBJ2-2	TRBV7-6	TGTGCCAGCAGCTTAGGAGTTACCGGGACTAGCGGGACGAACACCGGGGAGCTGTTTTTT	CASSLGVTGTSGTNTGELFF
.	TRBJ1-1	TRBV7-6	TGTGCCAGCAGCCCAAGAGGCAGGGCGAACACTGAAGCTTTCTTT	CASSPRGRANTEAFF
TRBD1	TRBJ2-3	TRBV2	TGTGCCAGCAGCATTACTGGCTCGACAGGGGGGACGCAGTATTTT	CASSITGSTGGTQYF
TRBD1	TRBJ2-5	TRBV6-5	TGTGCCAGCAGTTACTCGAGTGGACAGGAGGAGACCCAGTACTTC	CASSYSSGQEETQYF
.	TRBJ1-1	TRBV19	TGTGCCAGTAGTATCAGAAGCGGGTACACTGAAGCTTTCTTT	CASSIRSGYTEAFF
.	TRBJ2-5	TRBV11-2	TGTGCCAGCAGCTTAGTGTCGGCCGGGAGTGGAGAGACCCAGTACTTC	CASSLVSAGSGETQYF
.	TRBJ2-2	TRBV10-3	TGTGCCACCCGGCAGGAAACCGGGGAGCTGTTTTTT	CATRQETGELFF
TRBD1	TRBJ2-6	TRBV2	TGTGCCAGCAGTTCCCCAACCGGGACAGGGCTCTCTGGGGCCAACGTCCTGACTTTC	CASSSPTGTGLSGANVLTF
.	TRBJ2-7	TRBV7-9	TGTGCCAGCAGCCCAAGAGACTTTGTCGAGCAGTACTTC	CASSPRDFVEQYF
TRBD1	TRBJ1-1	TRBV18	TGTGCCAGCTCCCGGGACAGGTTGGACACTGAAGCTTTCTTT	CASSRDRLDTEAFF
TRBD2	TRBJ2-1	TRBV7-2	TGTGCCAGCAGCAAAATAGCGGGCCGCTCCTACAATGAGCAGTTCTTC	CASSKIAGRSYNEQFF
.	TRBJ2-3	TRBV6-5	TGTGCCAGTCAAACATCAGATACGCAGTATTTT	CASQTSDTQYF
TRBD2	TRBJ2-7	TRBV15	TGTGCCACCAGCAGAGGGGGGACTAGCGGGCTCTCCTACGAGCAGTACTTC	CATSRGGTSGLSYEQYF
TRBD1	TRBJ2-7	TRBV5-1	TGCGCCAGCAGGTCCGGGACAGGGACTTCCGAGCAGTACTTC	CASRSGTGTSEQYF
TRBD1	TRBJ2-2	TRBV9	TGTGCCAGCAGCGTAGTAGGGACAGGGATCACCGGGGAGCTGTTTTTT	CASSVVGTGITGELFF
.	TRBJ2-5	TRBV6-4	TGTGCCAGCGGTCCCGGTGGCGGAGAGACCCAGTACTTC	CASGPGGGETQYF
.	TRBJ2-7	TRBV28	TGTGCCAGCAGTCCCCGACAGGAGCTGGACGAGCAGTACTTC	CASSPRQELDEQYF
.	TRBJ1-1	TRBV25-1	TGTGCCAGCAGTGTCTTGACAGGTTTGGGTGAAGCTTTCTTT	CASSVLTGLGEAFF
TRBD1	TRBJ1-1	TRBV18	TGTGCCAGCTCACCCGAGACAGGGGCTGCCACTGAAGCTTTCTTT	CASSPETGAATEAFF
.	TRBJ2-3	TRBV19	TGTGCCAGTAGTATAATTGGGACTAGCACAGATACGCAGTATTTT	CASSIIGTSTDTQYF
TRBD1	TRBJ1-2	TRBV2	TGTGCCAGCAGCCCCGCAGGGGGAGTCTACACCTTC	CASSPAGGVYTF
TRBD2	TRBJ2-3	TRBV5-1	TGCGCCAGCAGCCCCGGGACTAGCGGAGGCACAGATACGCAGTATTTT	CASSPGTSGGTDTQYF
TRBD2	TRBJ2-7	TRBV28	TGTGCCAGCAGTTTCCTGGGACTAGCGGGGTCCTACGAGCAGTACTTC	CASSFLGLAGSYEQYF
TRBD2	TRBJ2-3	TRBV27	TGTGCCAGCAGCAGACTAGCGGGAGTTGATACGCAGTATTTT	CASSRLAGVDTQYF
TRBD1	TRBJ1-5	TRBV5-8	TGTGCCAGCGGGACAGTGGTAAATCAGCCCCAGCATTTT	CASGTVVNQPQHF
TRBD1	TRBJ1-5	TRBV5-6	TGTGCCAGCAGCCCCGCTCGTGGGACAGGGGATCAGCCCCAGCATTTT	CASSPARGTGDQPQHF
.	TRBJ2-7	TRBV10-3	TGTGCCACCGGCCCTTCGAGGGAGGAGCAGTACTTC	CATGPSREEQYF
.	TRBJ2-3	TRBV27	TGTGCCAGCAGTTTATATCTGGCCGGGACAAGAACACTTAGCACAGATACGCAGTATTTT	CASSLYLAGTRTLSTDTQYF
TRBD2	TRBJ2-1	TRBV30	TGTGCCTGGAGTGAACTAGCGTTCAATGAGCAGTTCTTC	CAWSELAFNEQFF
TRBD1	TRBJ2-7	TRBV13	TGTGCCAGCAGCTTAGGCAAGACAGGGGAACACTACGAGCAGTACTTC	CASSLGKTGEHYEQYF
TRBD1	TRBJ1-1	TRBV27	TGTGCCAGCAGTCCCCAGACAGGGATCGATGAAGCTTTCTTT	CASSPQTGIDEAFF
TRBD2	TRBJ2-7	TRBV19	TGTGCCAGTAGTATAGATCCGACTAGCGGCTCCTACGAGCAGTACTTC	CASSIDPTSGSYEQYF
.	TRBJ1-4	TRBV7-2	TGTGCCAGCAGCTTAGAGGGGGCAACTAATGAAAAACTGTTTTTT	CASSLEGATNEKLFF
.	TRBJ2-3	TRBV2	TGTGCCAGCAAGTGGGGGCGCCCCCCAGATACGCAGTATTTT	CASKWGRPPDTQYF
TRBD1	TRBJ2-1	TRBV28	TGTGCCAGCAGTGGGACAGGGAGGCACAATGAGCAGTTCTTC	CASSGTGRHNEQFF
TRBD1	TRBJ2-7	TRBV19	TGTGCCAGTAGTATAGCCGAGACAGGGTCGAACGAGCAGTACTTC	CASSIAETGSNEQYF